This TCR beta chain was recorded in a study of cytomegalovirus exposure and HLA in healthy donors. Points on this clone: This CDR3 is also generated by other DNA sequences in the sample.

Donors showed nominal health when sampled, although they likely had unrecorded immune exposures. Primers included in the PCR were 60 Vbeta and 13 Jbeta primers. Sequencing was performed with immunoSEQ multiplex PCR; in TCRdb, only in-frame clones are kept and a portion is missing. Of some 150,000 clones detected, roughly 87% appear once; the ten largest clones hold under 0.95%. The CDR3 sequence is 15 residues long. Germline CDR1 reads MNHEY; CDR2 reads SMNVEV (reference sequence). V was shortened by 2 bases and J by 1 base, with 9 bases between the two germline ends. The sequenced sample consisted of PBMCs. The chain links TRBV27 to TRBJ2-1; no definite D call. The source is a woman aged 25 to 39 in good health and CMV-seronegative. The CDR3 DNA sequence: TGTGCCAGCAGTTTAGGCGGAAGTTCCTACAATGAGCAGTTCTTC. As protein: CASSLGGSSYNEQFF.